The entry that follows covers one T cell receptor beta chain sequence. Genomic DNA provided the template from which TCR beta CDR3 was amplified by two-round multiplex PCR. First-round PCR amplification was performed with primers specific to each TRBV and TRBJ gene. From the multiplex PCR reads, TCRdb called clonotypes with MiXCR, one entry per CDR3 protein. The table shows approximately 31,000 distinct CDR3 sequences, with under 60% occurring only once. The V gene's germline CDR1 is MNHEY and CDR2 SMNVEV (reference sequence). V shed 5 bases, J shed 4 bases, and the junction held 5 bases outside the gene matches. The CDR3 consists of 14 residues. This record comes from a study of prognosis after radiotherapy for stage I lung cancer.

The TCR originated in a donor aged 50 or older with non-small cell lung cancer. The sequencing here drew on PBMCs, taken before or after stereotactic body radiation therapy (not recorded which). V gene TRBV27 combines with J gene TRBJ1-2; 9 positions agree with TRBD1. CDR3 region: CASSPTGGIYGYTF. In DNA, the CDR3 is TGTGCCAGCAGTCCAACAGGGGGCATCTATGGCTACACCTTC.